This TCR beta chain is from a study of T cells after yellow fever vaccination. Whole-study findings and limits: Weaker overall was a secondary response that nonetheless peaked faster, on day 5 versus 15.

On this clonotype itself: Its target is unknown.

Each CDR3 protein is one row after TCRdb ran MiXCR on the 5' RACE reads. This sample has roughly 500,000 distinct CDR3 sequences; roughly 19% occur once, and the top ten carry roughly an eighth. Per germline, CDR1 SEHNR and CDR2 FQNEAQ (reference sequence). J gave up 2 bases and V 5 bases, and 6 bases lay outside the gene matches. This CDR3 comprises 16 residues. Material: PBMCs, obtained 15 days after the yellow fever booster vaccination. The TCR originated in a young man who received the YFV17D yellow fever vaccine. The rearrangement joins TRBV7-9 to TRBJ2-6; 7 positions agree with TRBD2. DNA of the CDR3: TGTGCCAGCAGCCGTCCGCGGGGGACTGGGGCCAACGTCCTGACTTTC. This codes for CASSRPRGTGANVLTF.